The entry below gives a single T cell receptor (beta chain) sequence along with its context. A read error is possible here, since a much larger clone lies one base away. Lacking the conserved final phenylalanine or tryptophan, this CDR3 likely reflects a read error. The germline gives CDR1 MNHEY, CDR2 SVGAGI. The V gene lost 5 bases and the J gene lost 5 bases, with 9 bases spanning the gap. The CDR3 runs to 12 residues. These data are taken from a study of read filtering for tumor transcriptome and immune sequencing. Molecular barcoded adaptors covering alpha/delta and beta/gamma chains were used on 400 ng RNA. Each CDR3 protein gets one entry after TCRdb re-called the reads with MiXCR. The table lists tens of thousands of distinct CDR3 sequences, about 14% of them singletons.

Sequenced sample: a population of CD138-negative cells sorted from bone marrow. The chain couples TRBV6-5 to TRBJ1-1; D is unclear. The sequence was obtained from a donor aged 40 or over with multiple myeloma. CDR3 residues: CASSPGLTEAFL. The CDR3 nucleotides read TGTGCCAGCAGTCCGGGTTTGACTGAAGCTTTCCTT.